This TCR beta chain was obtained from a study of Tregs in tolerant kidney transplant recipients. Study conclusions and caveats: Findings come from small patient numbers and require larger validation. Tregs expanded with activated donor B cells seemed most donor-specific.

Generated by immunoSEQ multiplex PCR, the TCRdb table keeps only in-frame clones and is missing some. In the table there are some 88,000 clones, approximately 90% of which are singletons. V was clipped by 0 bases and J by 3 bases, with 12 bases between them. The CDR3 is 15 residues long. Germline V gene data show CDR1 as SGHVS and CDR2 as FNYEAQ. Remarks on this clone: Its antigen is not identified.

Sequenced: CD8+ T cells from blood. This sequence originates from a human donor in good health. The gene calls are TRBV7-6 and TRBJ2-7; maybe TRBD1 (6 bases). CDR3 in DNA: TGTGCCAGCAGCTTAGCGAGGGGGAACGGCTACGAGCAGTACTTC. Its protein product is CASSLARGNGYEQYF.